The 6 T cell receptor beta chains below come from one sample, sequenced in a study of blood T cells in healthy people across ages. Combining a sample-barcoded 5' primer with a J-beta primer mix, a second PCR ran for roughly 7 to 12 cycles. TCRdb fed the 5' RACE reads into MiXCR, producing one record per CDR3 protein. This repertoire shows 800,000 to 950,000 distinct CDR3 sequences, almost 30% found once; its top ten account for roughly a tenth. The same specimen was also included in a second study, on T cells of mothers and their children.

Sequencing was done on a sample of blood. The receptors here all came from a woman between 35 and 50 years old in good health.

CDR3 in DNA: TGCGCCAGCAGAGTCCTAGAAGGGGGTCGTTCAGAAGCTTTCTTT. This translates into CASRVLEGGRSEAFF. This rearrangement joins TRBV5-1 to TRBJ1-1; D possibly corresponds to TRBD1 (6 bases). The CDR3 has 15 amino acids. V gave up 5 bases and J gave up 8 bases, with 22 bases separating them. Germline V gene sequence: CDR1 SGHRS, CDR2 YFSETQ.

This clonotype was seen a few times. This chain connects TRBV27 to TRBJ2-3; 11 bases line up with TRBD1. This CDR3 spans 14 amino acids. The trim removed 2 bases at V and 8 bases at J, leaving 3 bases unmatched. The germline V gene encodes CDR1 MNHEY and CDR2 SMNVEV (reference sequence). The CDR3 is CASSLGQGAFTQYF. For the CDR3, the DNA is TGTGCCAGCAGTTTAGGACAGGGGGCGTTTACGCAGTATTTT.

This clonotype was counted a few times. The gene calls are TRBV19 and TRBJ1-1, with D uncertain. The length of the CDR3 is 12 residues. In germline, CDR1 is LNHDA, CDR2 SQIVND (reference sequence). V was clipped by 4 bases and J by 7 bases, with 10 bases between them. In DNA, the CDR3 is TGTGCCAGTAGTAATAGGTACGGTGAAGCTTTCTTT. This sequence encodes CASSNRYGEAFF.

This chain connects TRBV6-5 to TRBJ1-2, with 12 positions matching TRBD1. CDR1 MNHEY and CDR2 SVGAGI come from the germline V gene. V lost 0 bases, J lost 14 bases, and 7 bases stayed unmatched. CDR3 length equals 14 residues. For the CDR3, the DNA is TGTGCCAGCAGTTACTCTATCGGGACAGGGGGCGGTACCTTC. This codes for CASSYSIGTGGGTF.

This clonotype appeared a single time. V is TRBV5-1 and J is TRBJ1-1; 7 positions match TRBD1. J gave up 0 bases and V 3 bases, and 2 bases lay outside the gene matches. Germline CDR1 reads SGHRS; CDR2 reads YFSETQ. CDR3 length equals 14 residues. DNA for the CDR3: TGCGCCAGCAGCTGGGACAGTATGAACACTGAAGCTTTCTTT. Its protein product is CASSWDSMNTEAFF.

V gene TRBV4-3 combines with J gene TRBJ1-2; TRBD1 agrees at 9 bases. There are 16 residues in the CDR3. V lost 4 bases, J lost 2 bases, and 8 bases stayed unmatched. The germline gives CDR1 LGHNA, CDR2 YSLEER. The CDR3, as DNA: TGCGCCAGCAGCCCGATCGGGACAGGGTTAAACTATGGCTACACCTTC. It is translated as CASSPIGTGLNYGYTF.